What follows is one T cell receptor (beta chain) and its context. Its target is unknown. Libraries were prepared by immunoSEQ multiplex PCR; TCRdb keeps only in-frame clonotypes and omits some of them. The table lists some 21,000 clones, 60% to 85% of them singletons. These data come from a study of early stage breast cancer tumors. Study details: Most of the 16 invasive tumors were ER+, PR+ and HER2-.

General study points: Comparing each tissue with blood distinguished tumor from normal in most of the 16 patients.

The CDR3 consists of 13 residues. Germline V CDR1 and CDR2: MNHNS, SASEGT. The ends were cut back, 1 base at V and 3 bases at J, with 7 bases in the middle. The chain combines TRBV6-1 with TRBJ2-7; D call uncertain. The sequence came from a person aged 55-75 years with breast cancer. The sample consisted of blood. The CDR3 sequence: CASSEGAVYEQYF. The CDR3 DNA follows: TGTGCCAGCAGTGAAGGGGCAGTCTACGAGCAGTACTTC.